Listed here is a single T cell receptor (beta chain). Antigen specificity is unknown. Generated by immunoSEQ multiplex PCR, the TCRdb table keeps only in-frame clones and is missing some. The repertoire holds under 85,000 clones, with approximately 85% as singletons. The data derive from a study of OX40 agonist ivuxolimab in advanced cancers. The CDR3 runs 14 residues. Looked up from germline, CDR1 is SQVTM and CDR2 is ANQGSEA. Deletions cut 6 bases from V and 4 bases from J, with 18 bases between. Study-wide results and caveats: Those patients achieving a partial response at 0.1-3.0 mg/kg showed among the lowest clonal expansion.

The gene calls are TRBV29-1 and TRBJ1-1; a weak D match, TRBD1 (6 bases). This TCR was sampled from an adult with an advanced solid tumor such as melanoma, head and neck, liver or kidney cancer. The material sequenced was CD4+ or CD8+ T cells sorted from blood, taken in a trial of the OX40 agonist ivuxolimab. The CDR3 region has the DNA TGCAGCGTCGTTTTACAACAGGGAGGCACTGAAGCTTTCTTT. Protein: CSVVLQQGGTEAFF.